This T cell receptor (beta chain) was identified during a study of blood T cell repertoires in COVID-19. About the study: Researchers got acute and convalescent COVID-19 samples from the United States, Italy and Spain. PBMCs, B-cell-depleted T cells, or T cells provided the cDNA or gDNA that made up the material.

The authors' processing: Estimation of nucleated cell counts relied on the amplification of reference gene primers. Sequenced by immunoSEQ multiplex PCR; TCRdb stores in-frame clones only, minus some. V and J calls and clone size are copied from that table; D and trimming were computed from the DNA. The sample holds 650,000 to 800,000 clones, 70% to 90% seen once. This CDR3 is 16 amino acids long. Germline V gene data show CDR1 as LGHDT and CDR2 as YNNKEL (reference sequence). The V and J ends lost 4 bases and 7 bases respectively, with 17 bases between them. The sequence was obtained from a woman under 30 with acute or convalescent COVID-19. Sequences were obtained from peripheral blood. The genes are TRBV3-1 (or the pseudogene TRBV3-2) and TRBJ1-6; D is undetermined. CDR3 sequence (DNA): TGTGCCAGCAGCCCCTTCGCACTCGGAGGGAATTCACCCCTCCACTTT. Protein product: CASSPFALGGNSPLHF.